This passage covers 20 T cell receptor beta chains from one sample sequenced in a study of CD8 T cells in ankylosing spondylitis. Study observations and caveats: Ankylosing spondylitis blood seemed to carry a telltale TCR beta motif made of fewer than 10 highly homologous variants.

These TCRs' antigens remain unknown. From the 5' RACE reads, TCRdb called clonotypes with MiXCR, one entry per CDR3 protein. The data show fewer than 500,000 distinct CDR3 sequences, around 20% seen once. The sequencing sample was made of blood, either unsorted or a sorted T cell fraction (not recorded which). The source of these receptors is a male donor with ankylosing spondylitis.

This chain links TRBV9 with TRBJ2-1, with a tentative D call TRBD2 (6 bases). The V end lost 0 bases, the J end lost 1 base, and 14 bases lay between the germline ends. The length of the CDR3 is 17 residues. Looked up from germline, CDR1 is SGDLS and CDR2 is YYNGEE. The CDR3 here is CASSVATGGISYNEQFF. CDR3 bases: TGTGCCAGCAGCGTAGCTACTGGCGGGATATCCTACAATGAGCAGTTCTTC.

This clonotype was detected a few times. This chain joins TRBV30 and TRBJ2-2; D perhaps matches TRBD1 (6 bases). V dropped 1 base and J dropped 2 bases, with 11 bases sitting between them. Germline V gene lookup returns CDR1 GTSNPN and CDR2 SVGIG (reference sequence). This CDR3 has 15 residues. The CDR3 DNA reads TGTGCCTGGAGTGGCGGCAGGGGAAACACCGGGGAGCTGTTTTTT. It translates to CAWSGGRGNTGELFF.

This chain uses TRBV5-1 with TRBJ2-7; 7 bases fit TRBD2. The junction had 9 bases not matched to a gene; V was cut back by 4 bases and J by 2 bases. The CDR3 loop spans 15 amino acids. Germline CDR1 and CDR2: SGHRS and YFSETQ. The CDR3 region has the DNA TGCGCCAGCAGCCCCGAGCGGGGAGTTCCCTACGAGCAGTACTTC. It translates to CASSPERGVPYEQYF.

This clonotype appeared a few times. V usage is TRBV4-3 and J usage is TRBJ2-2; the D gene is possibly TRBD2 (6 bases). CDR3 length equals 16 residues. CDR1 is LGHNA, CDR2 YSLEER, per germline. V was cut by 3 bases and J by 7 bases, with 18 bases left in between. In nucleotides, the CDR3 is TGCGCCAGCAGCCACGGATTTGGTCTGGGAGGCGGGGAGCTGTTTTTT. Translation: CASSHGFGLGGGELFF.

This clonotype has just a few counts. The J gene is TRBJ2-7, the V gene TRBV29-1; 7 bases match TRBD2. This CDR3 spans 14 amino acids. Germline CDR1 reads SQVTM; CDR2 reads ANQGSEA. The V segment lost 6 bases and the J segment 0 bases; nucleotides outside the gene matches: 8. The CDR3 DNA reads as TGCAGCGTGGCTGCTAGCGGCCTCTCCTACGAGCAGTACTTC. It yields the protein CSVAASGLSYEQYF.

This clonotype was observed at least ten times. V usage is TRBV6-1 and J usage is TRBJ1-4; D not resolved. Germline V gene data show CDR1 as MNHNS and CDR2 as SASEGT. Trimming took 7 bases from V and 0 from J, leaving 9 bases between them. This CDR3 comprises 14 residues. Here the CDR3 reads CASKVGATNEKLFF. The CDR3 DNA sequence: TGTGCCAGCAAGGTCGGCGCAACTAATGAAAAACTGTTTTTT.

The chain links TRBV7-9 to TRBJ2-7, with a weak D call TRBD1 (6 bases). The CDR3 runs 15 residues. Trimming took 4 bases from V and 6 from J, leaving 19 bases between them. The V gene's germline CDR1 is SEHNR and CDR2 FQNEAQ (reference sequence). CDR3 in amino acids: CASSWPGTTPGEQYF. The CDR3 DNA sequence: TGTGCCAGCAGCTGGCCCGGGACAACCCCGGGCGAGCAGTACTTC.

This clonotype came up a few times. This chain uses TRBV7-9 with TRBJ2-7; D perhaps matches TRBD2 (5 bases). Germline lookup yields CDR1 SEHNR and CDR2 FQNEAQ (reference sequence). The CDR3 spans 14 residues. V was trimmed by 4 bases and J by 2 bases, leaving 12 bases between them. The CDR3 bases are TGTGCCAGCAGCTCAACGGGGAGAGCCTACGAGCAGTACTTC. This codes for CASSSTGRAYEQYF.

This clonotype has more than one count but fewer than ten. The chain recombines TRBV12-3 or TRBV12-4 with TRBJ2-1; D may be TRBD2 (6 bases). This CDR3 is 15 amino acids long. V was clipped by 3 bases and J by 4 bases, with 13 bases between them. CDR3 protein: CASSFRASGYNEQFF. The DNA of the CDR3 is TGTGCCAGCAGTTTTCGCGCGAGCGGGTACAATGAGCAGTTCTTC.

V usage is TRBV7-6 and J usage is TRBJ2-1; possibly TRBD2 for D (6 bases). Trimming took 3 bases from V and 7 from J, leaving 16 bases between them. CDR3 length: 15 residues. Per germline, CDR1 SGHVS and CDR2 FNYEAQ. CDR3 nucleotide sequence: TGTGCCAGCAGCTTTGGCAGGACTACGGGGAATGAGCAGTTCTTC. Its translation is CASSFGRTTGNEQFF.

V usage is TRBV5-1 and J usage is TRBJ2-1, with 11 bases lining up with TRBD1. The CDR3 runs 15 residues. Germline CDR1 is SGHRS and CDR2 is YFSETQ. With V trimmed by 0 bases and J by 6 bases, 2 bases remained unmatched. CDR3 protein: CASSLVGTGGNEQFF. CDR3 nucleotide sequence: TGCGCCAGCAGCTTGGTGGGGACAGGGGGCAATGAGCAGTTCTTC.

V usage is TRBV28 and J usage is TRBJ2-7, with 9 positions matching TRBD1. Germline V CDR1 and CDR2: MDHEN, SYDVKM. The CDR3 consists of 13 residues. The V gene end was trimmed by 1 base and the J gene end by 6 bases; junction bases not matched to a gene: 1. The CDR3 region is CASSLLDRGEQYF. The CDR3 DNA reads TGTGCCAGCAGTTTATTGGACAGGGGCGAGCAGTACTTC.

This clonotype came up a few times. This chain joins TRBV3-1 and TRBJ1-6; weak D call: TRBD1 (6 bases). V was pared by 3 bases and J by 18 bases, with 18 bases between. The CDR3 sequence is 13 residues long. The germline CDR1 and CDR2 sequences are LGHDT and YNNKEL (reference sequence). The CDR3 protein is CASSQNREVQPHF. DNA for the CDR3: TGTGCCAGCAGCCAGAACAGGGAGGTCCAACCCCACTTT.

This clonotype came up a few times. The rearrangement links TRBV6-5 to TRBJ2-5, with D possibly being TRBD2 (6 bases). Germline V CDR1 and CDR2: MNHEY, SVGAGI. V was shortened by 4 bases and J by 4 bases, with 13 bases between the two germline ends. The CDR3 has 14 residues. CDR3 protein: CASSSDLGGETQYF. The CDR3 DNA sequence: TGTGCCAGCAGTTCCGACTTGGGAGGAGAGACCCAGTACTTC.

In its sample, this clonotype was seen a few times. This chain uses TRBV29-1 with TRBJ1-5; TRBD1 matches at 10 bases. The CDR3 is 13 amino acids. V gave up 8 bases and J gave up 6 bases; unmatched junction bases: 7. Germline loops: CDR1 SQVTM, CDR2 ANQGSEA. The CDR3 spells CSTGTGDGQPQHF. CDR3 coding DNA: TGCAGCACCGGGACAGGGGATGGTCAGCCCCAGCATTTT.

The chain has TRBV27 and TRBJ2-3; D remains unclear. Germline V gene lookup returns CDR1 MNHEY and CDR2 SMNVEV (reference sequence). Trimming took 2 bases from V and 2 from J, leaving 8 bases between them. The length of the CDR3 is 14 residues. The CDR3 here is CASSLKPYTDTQYF. The CDR3 bases are TGTGCCAGCAGTTTAAAACCATACACAGATACGCAGTATTTT.

The gene calls are TRBV20-1 and TRBJ1-6; no reliable D call. Per germline, CDR1 DFQATT and CDR2 SNEGSKA (reference sequence). The CDR3 length is 14 residues. The germline V and J ends were trimmed by 0 bases and 7 bases, with 10 bases remaining between them. The CDR3 bases are TGCAGTGCTAGAGATCGGGGAGAGAATTCACCCCTCCACTTT. It encodes CSARDRGENSPLHF.

This chain connects TRBV11-1 to TRBJ2-7; tentative D call: TRBD2 (6 bases). V was cut by 6 bases and J by 0 bases, with 27 bases left in between. The germline V gene encodes CDR1 SGHAT and CDR2 FQDESV (reference sequence). The CDR3 length is 19 residues. The CDR3 DNA follows: TGTGCCAGCAGTCGTCCGGGACTTCTCGGTCCGATAGGCTCCTACGAGCAGTACTTC. Its translation: CASSRPGLLGPIGSYEQYF.

The gene calls are TRBV5-4 and TRBJ2-7; D not resolved. Trimming stripped 6 bases from V and 2 bases from J, with 18 bases between. Germline V gene data show CDR1 as SGHNT and CDR2 as YYREEE (reference sequence). The CDR3 loop spans 15 amino acids. The CDR3 sequence: CASTVNREPAYEQYF. In nucleotides, the CDR3 is TGTGCCAGCACCGTTAACAGAGAGCCGGCCTACGAGCAGTACTTC.

This clonotype was seen at least ten times. V is TRBV12-3 or TRBV12-4 and J is TRBJ2-7; 11 positions match TRBD2. This CDR3 contains 14 residues. V was clipped by 3 bases and J by 2 bases; unmatched bases: 0. The CDR3 DNA reads as TGTGCCAGCAGTTTTAGCGGGAGGGCCTACGAGCAGTACTTC. It yields the protein CASSFSGRAYEQYF.